The clone carrying this T cell receptor beta chain was counted at least ten times. Antigen unknown. This sample is part of a study of T cell repertoires in cytomegalovirus infection. General observations from the study: There were carriers of CMV plus the relevant HLA, and cumulative public TCR beta family frequency identified them.

In TCRdb, the reads were re-called with MiXCR into one record per CDR3 protein. Found here are roughly 500,000 distinct CDR3 sequences, about 15% of them singletons; the top ten hold roughly a quarter. There are 16 residues in the CDR3. Trimming shortened V by 1 base and J by 7 bases, and 14 bases separated the two germline ends. Germline loops: CDR1 SGHVS, CDR2 FNYEAQ. The V and J genes are TRBV7-6 and TRBJ1-6; unclear D gene. The source material was CD8+ T cells from PBMCs. The receptor's source is a human donor in good health (CMV status not recorded). Some clones in this sample may be carry-over from other donors' samples. The CDR3 DNA sequence: TGTGCCAGCAGCTTAGTACAGTCTTCAAAGAATTCACCCCTCCACTTT. This translates into CASSLVQSSKNSPLHF.